This TCR beta chain was sequenced for a study of blood T cell repertoires in COVID-19. The CDR3 covers 15 residues. V was shortened by 0 bases and J by 5 bases, with 13 bases between the two germline ends. Germline V gene sequence: CDR1 MGHRA, CDR2 YSYEKL. Recovered status in Cohort 3 required two negative PCRs, clearance, or symptom resolution. TCRdb's copy holds only in-frame clones and misses some; the assay was immunoSEQ multiplex PCR. The sample consists of 250,000 to 350,000 clones, about 92% of them appearing once. This chain connects TRBV4-1 to TRBJ2-5; D perhaps matches TRBD2 (7 bases). This receptor was identified in a woman under 40 who had recovered from COVID-19. The sample consisted of PBMCs or T cells enriched from blood (not recorded which). The chain's CDR3 is CASSQDERGGETQYF. CDR3 DNA sequence: TGCGCCAGCAGCCAAGATGAGAGGGGGGGGGAGACCCAGTACTTC.